This T cell receptor (beta chain) derives from a study of T cells in Graves' hyperthyroidism and ophthalmopathy. Looking at the study overall: Peripheral blood was collected at initial diagnosis, before any treatment.

Germline V gene sequence: CDR1 SGHDN, CDR2 FVKESK. V lost 4 bases, J lost 2 bases, and 11 bases stayed unmatched. The CDR3 runs to 17 residues. No ophthalmopathy progression within 18 months constituted stable Graves' hyperthyroidism. Among the patients, aged 18 to 65, hyperthyroidism was newly diagnosed and had lasted under 2 months. Roughly 10 ml of fresh peripheral blood supplied the PBMCs. It was RNA transcripts that yielded the amplified TCR beta CDR3 regions. A set of HTBI primers served as the primers for a first-round RT-PCR of the TCR CDR3. TCRdb analysed the multiplex PCR reads with MiXCR anew, one entry per CDR3 protein. Of fewer than 350,000 distinct CDR3 sequences in the sample, around a fifth are singletons; the top ten hold over 40%.

The receptor was derived from a woman aged 50 to 60 with Graves' hyperthyroidism. The V call is TRBV14, the J call TRBJ2-1; 7 bases fit TRBD1. The sequenced sample consisted of blood. The CDR3: CASSLGGLRGPYNEQFF. The CDR3 region has the DNA TGTGCCAGCAGCCTAGGGGGTCTTAGGGGGCCCTACAATGAGCAGTTCTTC.